The sample holds many counts of the clone carrying this TCR beta chain. Its antigen is not identified. The CDR3 runs 14 residues. Germline V gives CDR1 DFQATT, CDR2 SNEGSKA (reference sequence). Trimming stripped 2 bases from V and 6 bases from J, with 13 bases between. The data belong to a study of CD8+CD57+ T cells in acquired aplastic anemia. Study-wide points: The same twenty-nine CD8+ CDR3 sequences occurred in patients and in controls.

Both TCR beta VDJ combination and CDR3 sequence profiling were carried out. Genomic DNA was the template for this profiling. TCRdb passed the reads through MiXCR, listing each CDR3 protein once. This sample has about 200,000 distinct CDR3 sequences, with approximately 35% found just once. The sequencing input was sorted CD4+, CD8+, or CD8+CD57+ T cells (not recorded which) from PBMCs. The TCR originated in a human donor in good health, serving as a control. This chain uses TRBV20-1 with TRBJ1-4, with a tentative D call TRBD1 (6 bases). Written as DNA, the CDR3 is TGCAGTGCTAGACCGTCGGGGGCGGATGAAAAACTGTTTTTT. Its translation is CSARPSGADEKLFF.